Sequencing of this T cell receptor beta chain was carried out in a study of Graves' ophthalmopathy and Graves' hyperthyroidism. RNA transcripts provided the template for amplifying TCR beta CDR3 regions. HTBI primers were employed in first-round RT-PCR, then a second-round multiplex PCR followed. TCRdb re-analysed the multiplex PCR reads in MiXCR, keeping a single row per CDR3 protein. The sample has under 250,000 distinct CDR3 sequences; around a fifth are singletons. This clonotype appeared many times. Germline values: CDR1 LNHNV, CDR2 YYDKDF (reference sequence). The CDR3 runs 14 residues. With 3 bases removed from V and 6 bases from J, the gap between germline ends came to 15 bases.

The clonotype originates from a woman aged 45 to 65 with Graves' ophthalmopathy. The sample comprised peripheral blood. The chain combines TRBV15 with TRBJ2-7; D is tentatively TRBD1 or TRBD2 (5 bases each). The chain's CDR3 is CATSSWGYGGEQYF. In nucleotides, the CDR3 is TGTGCCACCAGCAGTTGGGGCTACGGAGGCGAGCAGTACTTC.